This T cell receptor (beta chain) appears in the sequencing data of a study of immune heterogeneity within non-small cell lung tumors (dated by TCRdb to the late 2010s). For the study in its entirety: By histology, the tumors were several squamous cell carcinomas, 10 non-squamous carcinomas and 1 tumor not otherwise specified. Binding of neoantigens to the HLA alleles of each patient was predicted with netMHCpan-3.0 for mutant peptides of 8 to 11 amino acids. To look at intratumoral immune heterogeneity, the study ran whole-exome sequencing, RNA-seq and TCR beta repertoire sequencing on several spatially distinct regions taken from every NSCLC tumor. Transcriptome data were available for just about 40 loci from about a dozen patients, whereas TCR repertoire analysis spanned 60 or so tumor loci from 15 patients.

Beyond this particular receptor, the publication reports: Within a patient, identical dominant CDR3B clonotypes were found to recur across loci, yet unique high-frequency clones were also harbored in different tumor locations. A moderate positive correlation (R 0.3 to 0.35), which was statistically significant, linked local T-cell repertoire clonality to local tumor mutational burden. High-frequency TCR beta clonotypes were found to be largely distinct between individual patients.

Comment on this clonotype: There is no known antigen for this receptor. A junction end diverges from the germline sequence, so it may reflect a read error.

The TCR beta CDR3 region was amplified with a multiplex PCR system, in which a first round of nine to ten cycles was run using 32 V-gene forward and 13 J-gene reverse primers. First-round PCR used a QIAGEN Multiplex PCR Kit, and primer sequences were filed in Chinese patent CN105087789A. Illumina universal primers were attached in a second round of PCR run with the Phusion High-Fidelity PCR Kit. Paired-end sequencing of TCR libraries was carried out on the Illumina HiSeq X Ten platform at a read length of 151 bp. The published analysis was carried out like this. Cutadapt removed reads without multiplex PCR primers, PEAR merged read pairs, and MiXCR with default settings called CDR3 regions. Shannon entropy measured repertoire diversity, and clonality was calculated as one minus the Shannon entropy divided by the ln of the count of productive unique sequences. Clonotypes at a frequency of at least 0.5% were defined as dominant or high-frequency T-cell clones. TCRdb reprocessed the public reads (quality trimming at Q25 with fastp, clone calling with MiXCR) and kept in-frame beta chains. Rows are unified per CDR3 protein, each entry keeping the most common DNA and genes. For this entry, the V and J calls and clone size follow TCRdb and not the study's own pipeline. In this sample the table shows fewer than 15,000 distinct CDR3 sequences, around 23% of which occur a single time. Of the sample, about an eighth is held by the ten largest clones.

The germline V gene (reference sequence) gives CDR1 as DFQATT and CDR2 as SNEGSKA. The CDR3, from cysteine to phenylalanine, totals 13 residues. Only CDR3 DNA remains: 39 bases, in frame from the first base. For the TCR template, genomic DNA was extracted from bulk tumor tissue, and roughly 580 ng of gDNA was amplified for each sample. During surgery, multiple biopsies were taken from each primary tumor, with sampling sites spaced as far apart as possible within the tumor mass. The study cohort was described as untreated, and patients were newly diagnosed NSCLC cases undergoing curative surgery. The donors were fewer than 17 patients with newly diagnosed non-small cell lung cancer who were having surgery with curative intent. The resected tumor masses were reviewed by two independent pathologists. Sequencing was performed only on DNA and RNA samples of high quality.

This TCR derives from a man aged 50 to 60 with non-small cell lung cancer. The receptor chain draws on TRBV20-1 and TRBJ1-2, with no D gene named confidently. Sequenced sample: lung tumor tissue. The DNA reads TGCAATGCTCCGGCGACCTTGGGGTATGGCTACAGCTTC. This translates into CNAPATLGYGYSF.